Below, 3 T cell receptor beta chains from the same sample are listed, as sequenced in a study of cytomegalovirus exposure and HLA in healthy donors. Primers included in the PCR were 60 Vbeta and 13 Jbeta primers. Sequencing was performed with immunoSEQ multiplex PCR; in TCRdb, only in-frame clones are kept and a portion is missing. This sample carries about 100,000 clones, roughly 88% of them seen once, and the ten largest clones take more than 1%. The material sequenced was PBMCs. The receptors derive from a woman aged 18-35 years in good health and CMV-seronegative.

This clone appeared once. The J gene is TRBJ2-7, the V gene TRBV11-2, with 11 bases aligning to TRBD1. The trim removed 1 base at V and 4 bases at J, leaving 3 bases unmatched. The germline V gene encodes CDR1 SGHAT and CDR2 FQNNGV. The CDR3 has 15 residues. The chain's CDR3 is CASSLGTGGIYEQYF. DNA of the CDR3: TGTGCCAGCAGCTTAGGGACAGGGGGCATATACGAGCAGTACTTC.

This chain connects TRBV27 to TRBJ2-3; the match to TRBD1 covers 9 bases. Germline loops: CDR1 MNHEY, CDR2 SMNVEV (reference sequence). The junction had 9 bases not matched to a gene; V was cut back by 8 bases and J by 6 bases. The CDR3 has 14 residues. DNA for the CDR3: TGTGCCAGCCAAACAGGGGGCTCCCTGGATACGCAGTATTTT. Translating it yields CASQTGGSLDTQYF.

The gene calls are TRBV18 and TRBJ2-7, with 10 bases lining up with TRBD2. The germline CDR1 and CDR2 sequences are KGHSH and LQKENI. V gave up 2 bases and J gave up 3 bases; unmatched junction bases: 10. The CDR3 consists of 17 residues. The DNA for the CDR3 is TGTGCCAGCTCACCAAGACCCTCTAGCGGGGGTCTCTACGAGCAGTACTTC. It is translated as CASSPRPSSGGLYEQYF. The complete variable domain, with remaining parts taken from reference TRBV18 and TRBJ2-7, reads NAGVMQNPRHLVRRRGQEARLRCSPMKGHSHVYWYRQLPEEGLKFMVYLQKENIIDESGMPKERFSAEFPKEGPSILRIQQVVRGDSAAYFCASSPRPSSGGLYEQYFGPGTRLTVT.